The T cell receptor beta chain described here comes from a study of regulatory T cells in long-lasting Graves disease. Across the whole study: Less than 3 months of antithyroid drugs had been taken by newly diagnosed Graves' patients.

Time point indicated: newly diagnosed GD, antithyroid drugs for less than 3 months. The TCR library was made from RNA that had been extracted from PBMCs in TRIzol. Arm-PCR with iRepertoire HTBI primers amplified the CDR3 regions for these TCR beta libraries. Using its own MiXCR run on the multiplex PCR reads, TCRdb lists one record per CDR3 protein. The sample yields about 620,000 distinct CDR3 sequences, around 17% seen once. These same records also appear under a second study, on T cells in Graves' hyperthyroidism and ophthalmopathy. This second report adds: Every diagnosis used clinical symptoms, serum thyroxine and TRAb, thyroid ultrasound and orbital computed tomography.

The material was peripheral blood mononuclear cells (PBMCs), obtained at new diagnosis, from a patient treated with antithyroid drugs. This receptor was identified in a woman aged 25 to 39 with Graves disease.

CDR3 coding DNA: TGCGCCAGCAGCCAAGGGTGGGGGGCCAACGTCCTGACTTTC. Protein: CASSQGWGANVLTF. This chain joins TRBV4-1 and TRBJ2-6; D is uncertain. Germline V gives CDR1 MGHRA, CDR2 YSYEKL. The ends were cut back, 1 base at V and 4 bases at J, with 5 bases in the middle. This CDR3 comprises 14 residues.